This TCR beta chain originates from a study of CD8+CD57+ T cells in acquired aplastic anemia. Template material for TCR beta VDJ and CDR3 profiling consisted of genomic DNA. TCRdb re-called the reads through MiXCR, storing one row per CDR3 protein. The data contain some 180,000 distinct CDR3 sequences, about half of them singletons. The germline V and J ends were trimmed by 0 bases and 5 bases, with 8 bases remaining between them. Germline CDR1 is DFQATT and CDR2 is SNEGSKA (reference sequence). CDR3 length: 14 residues. Sequenced input: sorted CD4+, CD8+, or CD8+CD57+ T cells (not recorded which) from PBMCs. The V call is TRBV20-1, the J call TRBJ1-6; D is ambiguous. This sequence was found in a human donor in good health. The CDR3 bases are TGCAGTGCTAGAGAGGACGGTAATAATTCACCCCTCCACTTT. This sequence encodes CSAREDGNNSPLHF.